Listed below are T cell receptor beta chains from one sample, sequenced in a study of cytomegalovirus exposure and HLA in healthy donors. Clones were read by immunoSEQ multiplex PCR, and TCRdb kept only the in-frame ones, dropping some. The sample has approximately 100,000 clones; 65% to 85% are singletons. The sequenced material came from PBMCs. These receptors all come from a man aged 45-60 years in good health and CMV-seronegative. The conserved cysteine and the conserved F or W are not part of the CDR3 here.

CDR3aa: ASSYSNSGMISEQF
j_gene: TRBJ2-1
v_gene: TRBV6-5

CDR3aa: ASSLGQEGKTQY
j_gene: TRBJ2-5
v_gene: TRBV27

CDR3aa: ASSSGRGRNEQF
j_gene: TRBJ2-1
v_gene: TRBV18

CDR3aa: ASSASTGGSGANVLT
j_gene: TRBJ2-6
v_gene: TRBV5-1

CDR3aa: ASSLSENTEAF
j_gene: TRBJ1-1
v_gene: TRBV18

CDR3aa: ASRLGTGATNEKLF
j_gene: TRBJ1-4
v_gene: TRBV28

CDR3aa: ASSWRGGRAEADGELF
j_gene: TRBJ2-2
v_gene: TRBV7-2

CDR3aa: ATLGGGRGYGYT
j_gene: TRBJ1-2
v_gene: TRBV6-5

CDR3aa: SSAVGQGVSYEQY
j_gene: TRBJ2-7
v_gene: TRBV29-1

CDR3aa: ASTSGNYGYT
j_gene: TRBJ1-2
v_gene: TRBV6-5

CDR3aa: SASRGSLY
j_gene: TRBJ2-5
v_gene: TRBV20-1

CDR3aa: AWSVLRGTEAF
j_gene: TRBJ1-1
v_gene: TRBV30

CDR3aa: ASNGGNEQF
j_gene: TRBJ2-1
v_gene: TRBV6-5

CDR3aa: ASSLAPRDSGRETQY
j_gene: TRBJ2-5
v_gene: TRBV5-1

CDR3aa: ASSQDPGDLIWPQH
j_gene: TRBJ1-5
v_gene: TRBV4-1

CDR3aa: ASSLFYRGRGSNEQY
j_gene: -
v_gene: TRBV27

CDR3aa: ASSPQHYEQY
j_gene: -
v_gene: TRBV7-2

CDR3aa: ASSRLAFNEQF
j_gene: TRBJ2-1
v_gene: TRBV6-5

CDR3aa: ASSRLAGDPYNEQF
j_gene: TRBJ2-1
v_gene: TRBV19

CDR3aa: ASSFGGLKETQY
j_gene: TRBJ2-5
v_gene: TRBV19

CDR3aa: ASSLVPSSTDTQY
j_gene: TRBJ2-3
v_gene: TRBV7-2

CDR3aa: ASSLAASEGYGYT
j_gene: TRBJ1-2
v_gene: TRBV7-9

CDR3aa: SVAVGGANSPLH
j_gene: TRBJ1-6
v_gene: TRBV29-1

CDR3aa: ARPEGAYQETQY
j_gene: TRBJ2-5
v_gene: TRBV28

CDR3aa: ASSVSTGVTGELF
j_gene: TRBJ2-2
v_gene: TRBV6-1

CDR3aa: ASSGGETRRARRVSGANVLT
j_gene: TRBJ2-6
v_gene: TRBV21-1

CDR3aa: ASSVRDISYNEQF
j_gene: TRBJ2-1
v_gene: TRBV9

CDR3aa: ASSSGTGTDTQY
j_gene: TRBJ2-3
v_gene: TRBV27

CDR3aa: ASKTPPGQGADTQY
j_gene: TRBJ2-3
v_gene: TRBV2

CDR3aa: ASSSGTGGYYEQY
j_gene: TRBJ2-7
v_gene: TRBV5-1

CDR3aa: ASSQKQGAYEQY
j_gene: TRBJ2-7
v_gene: TRBV4-2

CDR3aa: ASSQSPGEQY
j_gene: TRBJ2-7
v_gene: TRBV5-6

CDR3aa: ASSRGEGTEAF
j_gene: TRBJ1-1
v_gene: TRBV2

CDR3aa: ASSLTSGTANYGYT
j_gene: TRBJ1-2
v_gene: TRBV18

CDR3aa: ATGTSGYNEQF
j_gene: TRBJ2-1
v_gene: TRBV6-5

CDR3aa: ASSSDRFNNQPQH
j_gene: TRBJ1-5
v_gene: TRBV6-5

CDR3aa: ASSFILPGTGVQPQH
j_gene: TRBJ1-5
v_gene: TRBV27

CDR3aa: ASSSTGGVMDQY
j_gene: TRBJ2-5
v_gene: TRBV4-2

CDR3aa: ASSIDSNSPLH
j_gene: TRBJ1-6
v_gene: TRBV9

CDR3aa: ASSPGGLKTTDTQY
j_gene: TRBJ2-3
v_gene: TRBV5-4

CDR3aa: AIMQDLYNSPLH
j_gene: TRBJ1-6
v_gene: TRBV10-3

CDR3aa: ASSPILTLSSYNEQF
j_gene: TRBJ2-1
v_gene: TRBV4-1